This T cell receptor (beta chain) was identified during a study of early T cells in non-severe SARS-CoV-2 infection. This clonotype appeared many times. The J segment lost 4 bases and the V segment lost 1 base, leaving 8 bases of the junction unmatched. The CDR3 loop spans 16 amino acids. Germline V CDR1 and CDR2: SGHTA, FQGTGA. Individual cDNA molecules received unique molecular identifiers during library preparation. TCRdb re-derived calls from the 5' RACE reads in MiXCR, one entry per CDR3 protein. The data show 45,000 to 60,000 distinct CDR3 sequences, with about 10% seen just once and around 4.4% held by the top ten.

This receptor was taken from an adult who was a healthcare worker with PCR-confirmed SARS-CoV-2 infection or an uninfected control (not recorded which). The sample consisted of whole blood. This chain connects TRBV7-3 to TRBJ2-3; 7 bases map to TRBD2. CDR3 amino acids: CASSLISAGASDTQYF. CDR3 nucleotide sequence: TGTGCCAGCAGCTTAATAAGCGCGGGAGCGTCAGATACGCAGTATTTT.